The 19 T cell receptor beta chains below were found in one sample sequenced in a study of a mutant IDH1 vaccine in newly diagnosed glioma (dated by TCRdb to the early 2020s). No cognate antigen is known for these TCRs. Libraries were built with the immunoSEQ multiplex PCR assay. TCRdb carries this immuneACCESS record with in-frame sequences only. Its versions omit some clonotypes, under half of them owing to an unresolved V gene in the studies checked, with the rest unexplained. This sample lists about 82,000 clones; roughly 85% were detected once. The ten largest clones capture under 2.5% of the sample. Explained via the paper, the time point label denotes: week 23, last vaccination. Every vaccine dose consisted of 300 ug of a 20-mer mutant IDH1 peptide in Montanide, administered subcutaneously together with topical imiquimod. The sample was PBMCs, taken from a glioma patient whose treatment included an IDH1 peptide vaccine. All receptors derive from a man aged 25-45 years with glioma. Some clones in this sample may be carry-over from other donors' samples.

This clone occurred once. The chain joins TRBV12-2 to TRBJ1-5; TRBD1 is the table's D call and was not checked against the DNA. TRBV12-2 is recorded as a pseudogene. This CDR3 spans 16 amino acids. CDR3 in DNA: TGTGCAAGTCGCTTAGTCCTCGGACAGGGGAATCAGCCCCAGCATTTT. It translates to CASRLVLGQGNQPQHF.

V gene TRBV6-1 combines with J gene TRBJ2-7; a possible D gene is TRBD2 (5 bases). Germline V gene lookup returns CDR1 MNHNS and CDR2 SASEGT. The V gene lost 0 bases and the J gene lost 4 bases, with 7 bases spanning the gap. This CDR3 comprises 13 residues. CDR3 DNA sequence: TGTGCCAGCAGTGAAGCGTGGGAGTACGAGCAGTACTTC. Translating it yields CASSEAWEYEQYF.

This clone was seen a single time. The chain links TRBV6-1 to TRBJ2-6, with D possibly being TRBD1 (6 bases). The germline V gene has CDR1 MNHNS and CDR2 SASEGT. The length of the CDR3 is 16 residues. V dropped 4 bases and J dropped 2 bases, with 12 bases sitting between them. The CDR3 reads CASSGTVIPGANVLTF. In nucleotides, the CDR3 is TGTGCCAGCAGTGGGACAGTCATTCCTGGGGCCAACGTCCTGACTTTC.

V gene TRBV7-8 combines with J gene TRBJ1-4; D remains unclear. The V and J ends lost 1 base and 0 bases respectively, with 6 bases between them. This CDR3 is built from 15 residues. Germline V gene data show CDR1 as SGHVS and CDR2 as FQNEAQ. The CDR3 DNA sequence: TGTGCCAGCAGCTTAGAGGGAGCAACTAATGAAAAACTGTTTTTT. This sequence encodes CASSLEGATNEKLFF.

V and J are TRBV5-3 and TRBJ2-7, with D perhaps matching TRBD1 (5 bases). TRBV5-3 is an ORF; its function is uncertain. CDR3 length: 13 amino acids. V dropped 5 bases and J dropped 3 bases, with 12 bases sitting between them. CDR3 sequence reads: CARRNRNYYEQYF. In nucleotides, the CDR3 is TGTGCCAGAAGGAACAGGAACTACTACGAGCAGTACTTC.

J is TRBJ2-5 and V is TRBV5-1; possibly TRBD1 or TRBD2 for D (5 bases each). CDR1 is SGHRS, CDR2 YFSETQ, per germline. Trimming took off 4 bases at V and 5 bases at J, with 18 bases between the two ends. CDR3 length: 15 residues. The CDR3, as DNA: TGCGCCAGCAGCCGGGCGAGGGGCGCAGGGGAGACCCAGTACTTC. Translation gives CASSRARGAGETQYF.

The V gene is TRBV7-2, the J gene TRBJ2-7; 8 nucleotides line up with TRBD2. The length of the CDR3 is 16 residues. V shed 5 bases, J shed 3 bases, and the junction held 12 bases outside the gene matches. Germline V gene sequence: CDR1 SGHTA, CDR2 FQGNSA. The CDR3 protein is CASSPQGTRTYYEQYF. The CDR3 bases are TGTGCCAGCAGCCCGCAAGGGACTAGGACCTACTACGAGCAGTACTTC. Looking up the rest from reference TRBV7-2 and TRBJ2-7 gives the full variable domain: GAGVSQSPSNKVTEKGKDVELRCDPISGHTALYWYRQSLGQGLEFLIYFQGNSAPDKSGLPSDRFSAERTGGSVSTLTIQRTQQEDSAVYLCASSPQGTRTYYEQYFGPGTRLTVT.

Only one count was recorded for this clone. The chain employs TRBV9 and TRBJ1-1; TRBD1 aligns across 7 bases. V gave up 3 bases and J gave up 4 bases; unmatched junction bases: 3. This CDR3 has 13 residues. Per the germline V gene, CDR1 is SGDLS and CDR2 is YYNGEE. The CDR3 spells CASSAGGGTEAFF. In DNA form, the CDR3 reads TGTGCCAGCAGCGCAGGGGGAGGCACTGAAGCTTTCTTT.

The J gene is TRBJ2-3, the V gene TRBV7-9; a weak D match, TRBD2 (6 bases). Between the trimmed V and J ends, which lost 3 bases and 7 bases, there was a span of 14 bases. Germline lookup yields CDR1 SEHNR and CDR2 FQNEAQ (reference sequence). There are 14 residues in the CDR3. The CDR3 region is CASSFGGNGNTQYF. CDR3 sequence (DNA): TGTGCCAGCAGCTTTGGCGGGAATGGAAATACGCAGTATTTT.

The chain links TRBV6-1 to TRBJ2-1; tentative D call: TRBD1 (5 bases). Trimming left V 7 bases short and J 6 bases short, with 19 bases between. Germline CDR1 and CDR2: MNHNS and SASEGT. This CDR3 spans 15 amino acids. CDR3 nucleotides: TGTGCCAGCACCCTGAATGGGGCCGTCCGCAATGAGCAGTTCTTC. It encodes CASTLNGAVRNEQFF.

The chain joins TRBV6-6 to TRBJ2-1, with D perhaps matching TRBD2 (5 bases). Germline CDR1 is MNHNY and CDR2 is SVGAGI (reference sequence). This CDR3 spans 14 amino acids. V dropped 2 bases and J dropped 10 bases, with 15 bases sitting between them. CDR3 protein: CASSYAMGEGEQFF. The CDR3 DNA reads TGTGCCAGCAGTTACGCGATGGGTGAGGGAGAGCAGTTCTTC.

This chain connects TRBV11-3 to TRBJ2-1; D ambiguous. V lost 0 bases, J lost 5 bases, and 5 bases lay in between. Germline V CDR1 and CDR2: SGHNT, YENEEA. The CDR3 consists of 13 residues. Here the CDR3 reads CASSLDRHNEQFF. DNA of the CDR3: TGTGCCAGCAGCTTAGACAGACACAATGAGCAGTTCTTC.

This chain joins TRBV19 and TRBJ2-1; D might be TRBD1 (6 bases). The CDR3 spans 17 residues. Germline CDR1 reads LNHDA; CDR2 reads SQIVND (reference sequence). Trimming stripped 6 bases from V and 7 bases from J, with 25 bases between. The DNA for the CDR3 is TGTGCCAGTAGCACCACCCCACAGGGAAGGGGATTTAATGAGCAGTTCTTC. This encodes CASSTTPQGRGFNEQFF.

J is TRBJ1-1 and V is TRBV5-1, with unresolved D. The V gene lost 0 bases and the J gene lost 0 bases, with 9 bases spanning the gap. Germline CDR1 SGHRS, CDR2 YFSETQ. The CDR3 runs 15 residues. CDR3 nucleotide sequence: TGCGCCAGCAGCTTGGATTCATCTATGAACACTGAAGCTTTCTTT. It specifies CASSLDSSMNTEAFF. The full variable domain, completed using reference TRBV5-1 and TRBJ1-1, is KAGVTQTPRYLIKTRGQQVTLSCSPISGHRSVSWYQQTPGQGLQFLFEYFSETQRNKGNFPGRFSGRQFSNSRSEMNVSTLELGDSALYLCASSLDSSMNTEAFFGQGTRLTVV.

This clone appeared a few times. This sequence joins TRBV18 and TRBJ2-7; 10 positions match TRBD1. CDR3 size: 16 residues. The V segment lost 0 bases and the J segment 5 bases; nucleotides outside the gene matches: 7. Germline assignment: CDR1 KGHSH and CDR2 LQKENI. The chain's CDR3 is CASSPPRTGGQDEQYF. As DNA, the CDR3 is TGTGCCAGCTCACCACCGAGGACAGGGGGGCAGGACGAGCAGTACTTC.

V is TRBV2 and J is TRBJ2-7; 7 nucleotides align to TRBD1. The CDR3 covers 13 residues. V shed 7 bases, J shed 0 bases, and the junction held 3 bases outside the gene matches. Germline CDR1 is SNHLY and CDR2 is FYNNEI. CDR3 in amino acids: CASNWDSSYEQYF. The DNA for the CDR3 is TGTGCCAGCAATTGGGACAGCTCCTACGAGCAGTACTTC.

The chain combines TRBV13 with TRBJ1-1; maybe TRBD1 (5 bases). V lost 5 bases to trimming and J lost 4 bases, with 17 bases between them. The CDR3 extends over 15 amino acids. Per germline, CDR1 PRHDT and CDR2 FYEKMQ (reference sequence). The CDR3, as DNA: TGTGCCAGCAGCCCCAGGGCAGGGCGGCCCACTGAAGCTTTCTTT. Translated, it gives CASSPRAGRPTEAFF.

The V and J genes are TRBV7-9 and TRBJ2-2; 7 bases agree with TRBD1. This CDR3 is built from 15 residues. V gave up 5 bases and J gave up 7 bases; unmatched junction bases: 10. Looked up from germline, CDR1 is SEHNR and CDR2 is FQNEAQ (reference sequence). The CDR3 DNA sequence: TGTGCCAGCAGCACCGGGACAGCCTGGGTCGGGGAGCTGTTTTTT. The encoded protein is CASSTGTAWVGELFF.

The genes are TRBV7-9 and TRBJ1-1; D might be TRBD1 (5 bases). Germline values: CDR1 SEHNR, CDR2 FQNEAQ (reference sequence). V was cut by 4 bases and J by 1 base, with 13 bases left in between. This CDR3 contains 15 residues. As DNA, the CDR3 is TGTGCCAGCAGCTCTATCGGAGGGGCGAACACTGAAGCTTTCTTT. Protein product: CASSSIGGANTEAFF.